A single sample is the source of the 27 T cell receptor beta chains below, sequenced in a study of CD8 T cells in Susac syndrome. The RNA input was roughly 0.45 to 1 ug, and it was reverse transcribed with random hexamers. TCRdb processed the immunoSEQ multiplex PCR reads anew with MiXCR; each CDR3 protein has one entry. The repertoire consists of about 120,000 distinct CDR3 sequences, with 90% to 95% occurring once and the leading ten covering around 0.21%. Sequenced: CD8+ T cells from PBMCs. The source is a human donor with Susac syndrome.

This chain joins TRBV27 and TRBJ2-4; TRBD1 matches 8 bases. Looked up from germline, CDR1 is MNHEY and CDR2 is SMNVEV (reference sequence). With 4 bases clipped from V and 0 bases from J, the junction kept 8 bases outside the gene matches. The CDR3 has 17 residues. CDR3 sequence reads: CASSSGQGVLAKNIQYF. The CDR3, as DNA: TGTGCCAGCAGTTCTGGACAGGGCGTACTAGCCAAAAACATTCAGTACTTC.

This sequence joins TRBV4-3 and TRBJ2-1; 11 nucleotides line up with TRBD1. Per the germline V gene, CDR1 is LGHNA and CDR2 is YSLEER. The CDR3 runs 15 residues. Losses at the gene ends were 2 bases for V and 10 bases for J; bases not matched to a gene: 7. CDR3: CASSQWTGGLGEQFF. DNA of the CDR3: TGCGCCAGCAGCCAATGGACAGGGGGCTTGGGAGAGCAGTTCTTC.

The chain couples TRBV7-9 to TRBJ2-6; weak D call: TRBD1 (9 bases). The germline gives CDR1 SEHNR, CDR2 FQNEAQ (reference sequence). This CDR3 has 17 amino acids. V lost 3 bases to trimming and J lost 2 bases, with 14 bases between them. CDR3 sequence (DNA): TGTGCCAGCAGCTTCGGGAGGGACAGGGCTGGGGCCAACGTCCTGACTTTC. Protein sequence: CASSFGRDRAGANVLTF. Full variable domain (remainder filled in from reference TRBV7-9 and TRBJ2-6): DTGVSQNPRHKITKRGQNVTFRCDPISEHNRLYWYRQTLGQGPEFLTYFQNEAQLEKSRLLSDRFSAERPKGSFSTLEIQRTEQGDSAMYLCASSFGRDRAGANVLTFGAGSRLTVL.

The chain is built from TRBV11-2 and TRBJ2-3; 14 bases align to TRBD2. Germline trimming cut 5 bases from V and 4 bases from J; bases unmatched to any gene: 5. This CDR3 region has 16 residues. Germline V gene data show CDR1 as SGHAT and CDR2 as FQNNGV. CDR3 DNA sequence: TGTGCCAGCAGCCCACCGACTAGCGGGGGGGCAGATACGCAGTATTTT. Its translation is CASSPPTSGGADTQYF.

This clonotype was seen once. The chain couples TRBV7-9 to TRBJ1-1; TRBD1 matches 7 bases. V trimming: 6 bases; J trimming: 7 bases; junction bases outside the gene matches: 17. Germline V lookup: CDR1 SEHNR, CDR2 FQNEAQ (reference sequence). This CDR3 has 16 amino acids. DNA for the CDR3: TGTGCCAGCAGTGACGATTTCGGGACAGCCTTTCTTGAAGCTTTCTTT. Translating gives CASSDDFGTAFLEAFF.

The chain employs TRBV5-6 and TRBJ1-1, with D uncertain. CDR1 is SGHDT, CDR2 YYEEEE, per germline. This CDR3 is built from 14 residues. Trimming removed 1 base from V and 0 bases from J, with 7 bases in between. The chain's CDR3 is CASSLIGLNTEAFF. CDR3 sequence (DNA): TGTGCCAGCAGCTTGATCGGATTGAACACTGAAGCTTTCTTT.

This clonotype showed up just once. The DNA of the CDR3 is TGTGCCAGCAGTTCCCTACTAGCGGAGGACACCGGGGAGCTGTTTTTT. It codes for CASSSLLAEDTGELFF. The V call is TRBV12-3 or TRBV12-4, the J call TRBJ2-2, with TRBD2 matching over 8 bases. The CDR3 totals 16 residues. The J segment lost 3 bases and the V segment lost 4 bases, leaving 7 bases of the junction unmatched.

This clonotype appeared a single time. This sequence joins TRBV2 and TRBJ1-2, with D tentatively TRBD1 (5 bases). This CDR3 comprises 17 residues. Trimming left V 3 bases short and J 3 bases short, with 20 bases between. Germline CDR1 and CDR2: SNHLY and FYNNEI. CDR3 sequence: CASSDGGVLSNDYGYTF. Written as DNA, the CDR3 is TGTGCCAGCAGTGATGGGGGTGTCCTCTCTAACGACTATGGCTACACCTTC. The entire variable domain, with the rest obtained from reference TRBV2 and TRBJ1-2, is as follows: EPEVTQTPSHQVTQMGQEVILRCVPISNHLYFYWYRQILGQKVEFLVSFYNNEISEKSEIFDDQFSVERPDGSNFTLKIRSTKLEDSAMYFCASSDGGVLSNDYGYTFGSGTRLTVV.

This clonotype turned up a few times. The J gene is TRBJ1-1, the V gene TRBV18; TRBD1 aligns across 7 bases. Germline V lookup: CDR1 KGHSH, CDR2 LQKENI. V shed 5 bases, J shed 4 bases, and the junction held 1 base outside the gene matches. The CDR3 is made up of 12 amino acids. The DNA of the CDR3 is TGTGCCAGCTCATCAGGGGGCACTGAAGCTTTCTTT. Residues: CASSSGGTEAFF.

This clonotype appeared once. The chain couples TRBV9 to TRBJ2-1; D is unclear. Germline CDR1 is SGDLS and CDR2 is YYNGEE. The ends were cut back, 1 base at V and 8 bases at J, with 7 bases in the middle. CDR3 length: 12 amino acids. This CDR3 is CASSVTRDEQFF. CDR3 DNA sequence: TGTGCCAGCAGCGTAACTCGGGATGAGCAGTTCTTC. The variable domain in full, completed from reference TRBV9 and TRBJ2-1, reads DSGVTQTPKHLITATGQRVTLRCSPRSGDLSVYWYQQSLDQGLQFLIQYYNGEERAKGNILERFSAQQFPDLHSELNLSSLELGDSALYFCASSVTRDEQFFGPGTRLTVL.

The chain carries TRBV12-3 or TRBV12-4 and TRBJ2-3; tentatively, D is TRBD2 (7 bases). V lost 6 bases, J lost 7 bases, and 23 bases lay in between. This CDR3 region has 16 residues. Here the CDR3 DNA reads TGTGCCAGCAGCTCCGTGGGGCGGGGGCGGGTAAATACGCAGTATTTT. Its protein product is CASSSVGRGRVNTQYF.

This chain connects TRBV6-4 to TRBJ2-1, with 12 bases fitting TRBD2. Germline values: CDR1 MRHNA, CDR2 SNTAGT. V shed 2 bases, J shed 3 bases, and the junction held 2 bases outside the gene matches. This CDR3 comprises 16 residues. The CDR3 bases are TGTGCCAGCAGTGACCGACTAGCGGGAGACTACAATGAGCAGTTCTTC. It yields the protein CASSDRLAGDYNEQFF.

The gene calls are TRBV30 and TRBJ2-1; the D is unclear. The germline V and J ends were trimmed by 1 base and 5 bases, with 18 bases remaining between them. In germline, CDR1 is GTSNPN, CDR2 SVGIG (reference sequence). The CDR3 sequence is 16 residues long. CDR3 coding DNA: TGTGCCTGGAGTGAAATGAGGACCTCCCTAAACAATGAGCAGTTCTTC. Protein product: CAWSEMRTSLNNEQFF.

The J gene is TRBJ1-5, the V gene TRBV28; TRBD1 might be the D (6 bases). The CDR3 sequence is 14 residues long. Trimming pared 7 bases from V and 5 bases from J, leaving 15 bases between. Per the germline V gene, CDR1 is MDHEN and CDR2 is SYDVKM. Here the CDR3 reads CASTSRRTDQPQHF. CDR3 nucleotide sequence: TGTGCCAGCACCTCCCGCCGGACAGATCAGCCCCAGCATTTT.

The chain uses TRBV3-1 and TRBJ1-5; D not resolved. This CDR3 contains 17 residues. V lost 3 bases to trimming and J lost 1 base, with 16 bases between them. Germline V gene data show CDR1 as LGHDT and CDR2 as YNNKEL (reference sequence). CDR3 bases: TGTGCCAGCAGCCAGACGGGTGGGCACCCAAGCAATCAGCCCCAGCATTTT. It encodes CASSQTGGHPSNQPQHF. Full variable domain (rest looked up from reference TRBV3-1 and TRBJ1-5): DTAVSQTPKYLVTQMGNDKSIKCEQNLGHDTMYWYKQDSKKFLKIMFSYNNKELIINETVPNRFSPKSPDKAHLNLHINSLELGDSAVYFCASSQTGGHPSNQPQHFGDGTRLSIL.

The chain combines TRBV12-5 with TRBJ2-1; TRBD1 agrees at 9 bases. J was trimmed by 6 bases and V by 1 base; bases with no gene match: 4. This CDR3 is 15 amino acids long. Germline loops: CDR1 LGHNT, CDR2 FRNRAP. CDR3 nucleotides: TGTGCTAGTGGTTTGGCCGGGACAGGGACCAATGAGCAGTTCTTC. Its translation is CASGLAGTGTNEQFF.

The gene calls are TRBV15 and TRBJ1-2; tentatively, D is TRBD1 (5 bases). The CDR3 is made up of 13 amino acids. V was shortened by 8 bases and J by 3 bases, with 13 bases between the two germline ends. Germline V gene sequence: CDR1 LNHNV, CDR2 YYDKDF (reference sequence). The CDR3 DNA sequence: TGTGCCACCGATACTGGAGGGGACTATGGCTACACCTTC. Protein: CATDTGGDYGYTF.

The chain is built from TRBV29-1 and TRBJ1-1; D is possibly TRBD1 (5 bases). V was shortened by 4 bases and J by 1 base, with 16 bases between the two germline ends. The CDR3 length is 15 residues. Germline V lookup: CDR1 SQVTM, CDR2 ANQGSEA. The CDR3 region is CSVGGEVGSNTEAFF. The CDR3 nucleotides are TGCAGCGTTGGAGGGGAGGTGGGATCGAACACTGAAGCTTTCTTT.

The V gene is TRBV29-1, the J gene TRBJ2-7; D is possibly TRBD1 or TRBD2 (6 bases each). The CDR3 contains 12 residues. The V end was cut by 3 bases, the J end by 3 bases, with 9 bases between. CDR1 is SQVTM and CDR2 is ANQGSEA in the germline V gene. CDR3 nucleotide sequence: TGCAGCGTTGAGGGGGGCGACTACGAGCAGTACTTC. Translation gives CSVEGGDYEQYF.

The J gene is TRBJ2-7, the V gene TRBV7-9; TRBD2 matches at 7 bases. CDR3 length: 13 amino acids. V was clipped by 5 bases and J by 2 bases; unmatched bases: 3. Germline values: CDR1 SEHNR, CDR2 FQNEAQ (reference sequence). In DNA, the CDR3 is TGTGCCAGCAGCCGTGGACTAGCCTACGAGCAGTACTTC. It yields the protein CASSRGLAYEQYF. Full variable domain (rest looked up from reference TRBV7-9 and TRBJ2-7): DTGVSQNPRHKITKRGQNVTFRCDPISEHNRLYWYRQTLGQGPEFLTYFQNEAQLEKSRLLSDRFSAERPKGSFSTLEIQRTEQGDSAMYLCASSRGLAYEQYFGPGTRLTVT.

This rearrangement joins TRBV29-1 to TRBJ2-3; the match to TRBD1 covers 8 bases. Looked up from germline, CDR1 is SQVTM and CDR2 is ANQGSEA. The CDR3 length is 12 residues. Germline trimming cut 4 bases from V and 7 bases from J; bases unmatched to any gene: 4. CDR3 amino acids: CSVAGTGNTQYF. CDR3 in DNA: TGCAGCGTTGCCGGGACAGGCAATACGCAGTATTTT.

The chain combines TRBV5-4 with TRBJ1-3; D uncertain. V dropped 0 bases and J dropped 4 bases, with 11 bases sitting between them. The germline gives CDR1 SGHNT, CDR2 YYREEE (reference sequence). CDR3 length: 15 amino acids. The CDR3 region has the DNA TGTGCCAGCAGCTTGGACCCCACGGACGGAAACACCATATATTTT. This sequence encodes CASSLDPTDGNTIYF. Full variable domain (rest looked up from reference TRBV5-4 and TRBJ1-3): ETGVTQSPTHLIKTRGQQVTLRCSSQSGHNTVSWYQQALGQGPQFIFQYYREEENGRGNFPPRFSGLQFPNYSSELNVNALELDDSALYLCASSLDPTDGNTIYFGEGSWLTVV.

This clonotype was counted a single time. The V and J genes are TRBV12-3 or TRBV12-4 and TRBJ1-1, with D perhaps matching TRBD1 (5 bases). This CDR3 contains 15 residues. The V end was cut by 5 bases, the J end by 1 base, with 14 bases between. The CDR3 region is CASSVQPGGNTEAFF. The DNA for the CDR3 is TGTGCCAGCAGTGTCCAACCGGGGGGGAACACTGAAGCTTTCTTT.

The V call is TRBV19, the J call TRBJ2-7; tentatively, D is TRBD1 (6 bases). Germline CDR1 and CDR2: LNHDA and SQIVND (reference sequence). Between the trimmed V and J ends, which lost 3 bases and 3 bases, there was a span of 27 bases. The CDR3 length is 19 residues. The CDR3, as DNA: TGTGCCAGTAGTATGGTCCCACACACAGGGCCGTTTCAAGTCTACGAGCAGTACTTC. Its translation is CASSMVPHTGPFQVYEQYF. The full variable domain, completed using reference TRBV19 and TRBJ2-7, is DGGITQSPKYLFRKEGQNVTLSCEQNLNHDAMYWYRQDPGQGLRLIYYSQIVNDFQKGDIAEGYSVSREKKESFPLTVTSAQKNPTAFYLCASSMVPHTGPFQVYEQYFGPGTRLTVT.

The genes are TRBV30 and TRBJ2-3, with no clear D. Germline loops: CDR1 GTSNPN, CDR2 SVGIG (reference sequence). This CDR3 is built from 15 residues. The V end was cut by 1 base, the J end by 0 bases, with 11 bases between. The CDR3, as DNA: TGTGCCTGGAGTGAAGGAGCCACCAGCACAGATACGCAGTATTTT. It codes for CAWSEGATSTDTQYF.

CDR3 residues: CASSQGYAPGQIQETQYF. The CDR3 bases are TGTGCCAGCAGCCAAGGGTACGCTCCGGGACAGATCCAAGAGACCCAGTACTTC. The gene calls are TRBV14 and TRBJ2-5, with 7 bases that match TRBD1. The V gene's germline CDR1 is SGHDN and CDR2 FVKESK. The CDR3 is 18 residues long. V lost 1 base to trimming and J lost 1 base; unmatched junction nucleotides: 12.

CDR3 DNA sequence: TGCAGCGTTGGGCACTCCCGCTATGGCTACACCTTC. Translation: CSVGHSRYGYTF. The genes are TRBV29-1 and TRBJ1-2; unclear D gene. The CDR3 runs 12 residues. Germline loops: CDR1 SQVTM, CDR2 ANQGSEA. V was cut by 4 bases and J by 4 bases, with 10 bases left in between.